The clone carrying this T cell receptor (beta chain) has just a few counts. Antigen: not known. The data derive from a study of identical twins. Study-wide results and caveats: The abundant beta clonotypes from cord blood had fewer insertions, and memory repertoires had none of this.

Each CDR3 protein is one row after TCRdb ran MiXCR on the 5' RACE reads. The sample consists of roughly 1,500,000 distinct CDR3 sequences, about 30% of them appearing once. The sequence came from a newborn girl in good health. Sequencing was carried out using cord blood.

The CDR3 region has the DNA TGTGCCAGCAGCGCAACGGGACAGCCGGACTATGGCTACACCTTC. Translation: CASSATGQPDYGYTF. The rearrangement joins TRBV7-8 to TRBJ1-2; 7 positions match TRBD1. Germline trimming cut 5 bases from V and 3 bases from J; bases unmatched to any gene: 9. CDR1 and CDR2 (germline): SGHVS, FQNEAQ. The CDR3 consists of 15 residues.